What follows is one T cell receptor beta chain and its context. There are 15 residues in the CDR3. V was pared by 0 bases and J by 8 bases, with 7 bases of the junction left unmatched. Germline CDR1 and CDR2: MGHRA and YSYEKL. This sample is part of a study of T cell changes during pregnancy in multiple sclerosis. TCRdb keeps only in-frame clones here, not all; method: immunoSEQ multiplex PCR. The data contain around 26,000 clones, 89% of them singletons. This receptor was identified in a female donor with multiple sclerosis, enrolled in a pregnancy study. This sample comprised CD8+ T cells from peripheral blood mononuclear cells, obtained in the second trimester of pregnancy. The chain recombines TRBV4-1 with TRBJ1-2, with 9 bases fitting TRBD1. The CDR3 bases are TGCGCCAGCAGCCAAGACCCGACAGGGGGGCAAGGCTACACCTTC. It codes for CASSQDPTGGQGYTF.